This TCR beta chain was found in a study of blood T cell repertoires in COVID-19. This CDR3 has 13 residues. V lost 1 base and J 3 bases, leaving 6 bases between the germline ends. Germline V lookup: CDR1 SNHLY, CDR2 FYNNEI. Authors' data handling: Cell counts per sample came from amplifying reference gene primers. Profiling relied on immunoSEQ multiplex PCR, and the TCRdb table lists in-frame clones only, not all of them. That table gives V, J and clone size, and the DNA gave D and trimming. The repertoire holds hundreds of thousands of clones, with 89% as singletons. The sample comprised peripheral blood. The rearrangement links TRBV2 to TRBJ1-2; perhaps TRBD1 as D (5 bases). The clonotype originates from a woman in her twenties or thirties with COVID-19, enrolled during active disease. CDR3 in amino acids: CASSEGGDYGYTF. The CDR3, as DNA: TGTGCCAGCAGTGAAGGGGGGGACTATGGCTACACCTTC.